One and the same sample provided the 7 T cell receptor beta chains below, sequenced in a study of identical twins. Each CDR3 protein is one row after TCRdb ran MiXCR on the 5' RACE reads. The sample shows 1.5 million to 2 million distinct CDR3 sequences, roughly 35% of them seen only once. Specimen: cord blood. The origin of the receptors is a newborn girl in good health.

Details on this clonotype: This could be a read error, since a much larger clone is one nucleotide away. This chain uses TRBV7-2 with TRBJ2-1; 7 bases align to TRBD2. The J call is in doubt because the DNA end fits TRBJ2-7 better. The CDR3 totals 17 residues. CDR1 is SGHTA and CDR2 is FQGNSA in the germline V gene. For the CDR3, the DNA is TGTGCCAGCAGCTTCCCCCTACTAGCGAGCTCCTACAATGAGCAGTACTTC. This encodes CASSFPLLASSYNEQYF.

V usage is TRBV5-1 and J usage is TRBJ2-2; 8 bases line up with TRBD1. CDR3 length: 16 residues. CDR1 and CDR2 (germline): SGHRS, YFSETQ. V shed 3 bases and J 4 bases; nucleotides not matched to a gene: 8. The CDR3 sequence: CASSSAGTGITGELFF. The CDR3, as DNA: TGCGCCAGCAGCTCAGCCGGGACAGGTATCACCGGGGAGCTGTTTTTT.

The V gene is TRBV3-1, the J gene TRBJ2-7; D is possibly TRBD2 (5 bases). Trimming removed 0 bases at V and 4 bases at J, with 19 bases between. Germline V gene lookup returns CDR1 LGHDT and CDR2 YNNKEL (reference sequence). The CDR3 runs 17 residues. This CDR3 reads CASSQDLFLAQTYEQYF. In DNA, the CDR3 is TGTGCCAGCAGCCAAGATTTGTTCCTAGCCCAAACGTACGAGCAGTACTTC.

Concerning this clonotype: A read error may be the cause here, since a much bigger clone is one base away. The chain links TRBV6-5 to TRBJ2-5; maybe TRBD1 (6 bases). Germline-derived CDR1 and CDR2 are MNHEY and SVGAGI. Trimming removed 2 bases from V and 11 bases from J, with 27 bases in between. There are 17 residues in the CDR3. CDR3 DNA: TGTGCCAGCAGTTACCCCTACAGGGAGTCGTTGAGCAATGAGCAGTACTTC. Its protein product is CASSYPYRESLSNEQYF.

The V gene is TRBV2, the J gene TRBJ1-2; weak D call: TRBD1 (5 bases). The CDR3 runs to 12 residues. V was shortened by 6 bases and J by 8 bases, with 13 bases between the two germline ends. CDR1 is SNHLY, CDR2 FYNNEI, per germline. The CDR3 spells CASRMAGKGYTF. The CDR3 DNA reads TGTGCCAGCAGGATGGCAGGGAAAGGCTACACCTTC.

J is TRBJ2-1 and V is TRBV29-1; unclear D gene. The J call may be mistaken, given a closer DNA end match to TRBJ2-7. The CDR3 totals 14 residues. CDR1 and CDR2 (germline): SQVTM, ANQGSEA. The CDR3 is CSVVDRRSYNEQYF. CDR3 sequence (DNA): TGCAGCGTTGTAGACCGACGCTCCTACAATGAGCAGTACTTC.

V and J are TRBV20-1 and TRBJ2-4; D is possibly TRBD2 (5 bases). The J call may be in error: the DNA end matches TRBJ2-7 better. The CDR3 runs 13 residues. Germline-derived CDR1 and CDR2 are DFQATT and SNEGSKA (reference sequence). The CDR3 is CSADTSQRYEQYF. CDR3 coding DNA: TGCAGTGCCGACACTTCTCAGCGGTACGAGCAGTACTTC.